Each of the 27 T cell receptor beta chains below was sequenced from the same sample in a study of CD4+ T cells in melanoma. The table came from immunoSEQ multiplex PCR; TCRdb's copy has only in-frame clones and leaves some out. The data hold about 50,000 clones, with about 91% observed a single time. Sequenced material: peripheral blood. The receptors here all came from a human donor with melanoma.

The chain links TRBV11-2 to TRBJ2-4; tentatively, D is TRBD2 (5 bases). CDR3 size: 13 residues. Germline V gene lookup returns CDR1 SGHAT and CDR2 FQNNGV. Deletions cut 1 base from V and 5 bases from J, with 6 bases between. The chain's CDR3 is CASSLGGENIQYF. The CDR3 DNA reads TGTGCCAGCAGCTTAGGGGGAGAAAACATTCAGTACTTC. The full variable domain, rest sourced from reference TRBV11-2 and TRBJ2-4, is EAGVAQSPRYKIIEKRQSVAFWCNPISGHATLYWYQQILGQGPKLLIQFQNNGVVDDSQLPKDRFSAERLKGVDSTLKIQPAKLEDSAVYLCASSLGGENIQYFGAGTRLSVL.

This clone was counted only a few times. The chain couples TRBV5-4 to TRBJ2-7; 8 nucleotides align to TRBD1. Per germline, CDR1 SGHNT and CDR2 YYREEE (reference sequence). CDR3 length equals 12 residues. V shed 7 bases, J shed 3 bases, and the junction held 3 bases outside the gene matches. CDR3 in amino acids: CASGQGGYEQYF. For the CDR3, the DNA is TGTGCCAGCGGACAGGGAGGCTACGAGCAGTACTTC.

The rearrangement links TRBV28 to TRBJ1-2; D gene ambiguous. CDR1 is MDHEN, CDR2 SYDVKM, per germline. The CDR3 is made up of 11 amino acids. V was trimmed by 4 bases and J by 4 bases, leaving 4 bases between them. DNA for the CDR3: TGTGCCAGCAGTTCCACCTATGGCTACACCTTC. This translates into CASSSTYGYTF.

The chain uses TRBV30 and TRBJ1-5, with TRBD1 matching 8 bases. The CDR3 length is 17 residues. Trimming removed 2 bases from V and 5 bases from J; junction bases left unmatched: 14. Germline V lookup: CDR1 GTSNPN, CDR2 SVGIG (reference sequence). The DNA for the CDR3 is TGTGCCTGGAGTCCTTCTCCGGACAGGGAGCCCTATCAGCCCCAGCATTTT. It encodes CAWSPSPDREPYQPQHF.

The V and J genes are TRBV19 and TRBJ1-4; D remains unclear. Trimming took 4 bases from V and 8 from J, leaving 11 bases between them. The CDR3 is 13 residues long. Looked up from germline, CDR1 is LNHDA and CDR2 is SQIVND (reference sequence). The CDR3 coding sequence is TGTGCCAGTAGTACCGATGCGGGCGAAAAACTGTTTTTT. This encodes CASSTDAGEKLFF.

The J gene is TRBJ2-2, the V gene TRBV7-9; the D is unclear. This CDR3 comprises 14 residues. Deletions cut 1 base from V and 9 bases from J, with 12 bases between. The germline CDR1 and CDR2 sequences are SEHNR and FQNEAQ (reference sequence). CDR3: CASSLDLVQWELFF. CDR3 coding DNA: TGTGCCAGCAGCTTAGACTTAGTACAGTGGGAGCTGTTTTTT.

This clone occurred once. This chain joins TRBV19 and TRBJ1-1, with D uncertain. From germline, CDR1 is LNHDA and CDR2 SQIVND (reference sequence). The CDR3 covers 15 residues. The ends were cut back, 5 bases at V and 1 base at J, with 14 bases in the middle. This CDR3 reads CASSAPKDWNTEAFF. The CDR3 coding sequence is TGTGCCAGTAGTGCCCCTAAGGACTGGAACACTGAAGCTTTCTTT.

J is TRBJ2-5 and V is TRBV5-6; D is possibly TRBD2 (6 bases). The CDR3 totals 14 residues. V lost 3 bases to trimming and J lost 5 bases, with 14 bases between them. The germline CDR1 and CDR2 sequences are SGHDT and YYEEEE. The CDR3 loop reads CASSSGNGGETQYF. The CDR3 nucleotides are TGTGCCAGCAGCTCCGGGAATGGAGGGGAGACCCAGTACTTC.

This clone was seen ten or more times. The genes are TRBV5-1 and TRBJ1-1, with TRBD1 identical over 12 bases. The CDR3 contains 18 residues. Germline V gene lookup returns CDR1 SGHRS and CDR2 YFSETQ. Trimming took 4 bases from V and 7 from J; bases not matched to a gene: 17. The CDR3 DNA reads TGCGCCAGCAGCATCCTACCACCGGGACAGGGGGCTGGTAATGAAGCTTTCTTT. Amino acid sequence: CASSILPPGQGAGNEAFF.

J is TRBJ2-5 and V is TRBV7-3, with D tentatively TRBD1 (5 bases). Germline values: CDR1 SGHTA, CDR2 FQGTGA. Trimming pared 0 bases from V and 5 bases from J, leaving 16 bases between. This CDR3 contains 16 residues. As DNA, the CDR3 is TGTGCCAGCAGCTTAACGGCCCAGGGAAGCAGGGAGACCCAGTACTTC. Residues: CASSLTAQGSRETQYF. Supplemented by reference TRBV7-3 and TRBJ2-5, the full variable domain reads GAGVSQTPSNKVTEKGKYVELRCDPISGHTALYWYRQSLGQGPEFLIYFQGTGAADDSGLPNDRFFAVRPEGSVSTLKIQRTERGDSAVYLCASSLTAQGSRETQYFGPGTRLLVL.

This chain uses TRBV13 with TRBJ2-1, with D perhaps TRBD1 (6 bases). Germline assignment: CDR1 PRHDT and CDR2 FYEKMQ (reference sequence). The V gene lost 5 bases and the J gene lost 0 bases, with 11 bases spanning the gap. This CDR3 is built from 15 residues. The CDR3 sequence: CASSHRESSYNEQFF. CDR3 nucleotides: TGTGCCAGCAGCCACAGGGAGAGCTCCTACAATGAGCAGTTCTTC.

The chain recombines TRBV6-6 with TRBJ2-7, with D possibly TRBD1 on 6 matching bases. V lost 7 bases, J lost 5 bases, and 12 bases lay in between. There are 12 residues in the CDR3. Germline CDR1 MNHNY, CDR2 SVGAGI (reference sequence). The CDR3 is CASTYRVDEQYF. Written as DNA, the CDR3 is TGTGCCAGCACCTACAGGGTTGACGAGCAGTACTTC.

The chain combines TRBV11-2 with TRBJ1-1; D uncertain. The CDR3 has 14 amino acids. Germline V lookup: CDR1 SGHAT, CDR2 FQNNGV. Trimming took off 2 bases at V and 0 bases at J, with 7 bases between the two ends. The CDR3 DNA reads TGTGCCAGCAGCTTACCGGGGATGAACACTGAAGCTTTCTTT. It codes for CASSLPGMNTEAFF.

The chain has TRBV6-5 and TRBJ2-3, with a tentative D call TRBD1 (5 bases). The germline gives CDR1 MNHEY, CDR2 SVGAGI. The CDR3 spans 14 residues. The germline V and J ends were trimmed by 2 bases and 2 bases, with 8 bases remaining between them. CDR3 protein: CASSYGAYTDTQYF. The CDR3 DNA reads TGTGCCAGCAGTTACGGGGCGTACACAGATACGCAGTATTTT.

The rearrangement links TRBV18 to TRBJ2-5, with 9 nucleotides matching TRBD2. The CDR3 consists of 16 residues. Germline V gene sequence: CDR1 KGHSH, CDR2 LQKENI. J lost 1 base, V lost 2 bases, and 5 bases had no gene match. CDR3 sequence: CASSPNLAGSQETQYF. For the CDR3, the DNA is TGTGCCAGCTCACCAAACCTAGCGGGGAGCCAAGAGACCCAGTACTTC.

The chain links TRBV6-1 to TRBJ1-2; the D is unclear. This CDR3 spans 12 amino acids. Germline V lookup: CDR1 MNHNS, CDR2 SASEGT. Trimming left V 0 bases short and J 5 bases short, with 4 bases between. The CDR3 nucleotides read TGTGCCAGCAGTGAAGCGACGTATGGCTACACCTTC. Translating gives CASSEATYGYTF.

The V and J genes are TRBV2 and TRBJ2-3; 7 bases are shared with TRBD2. The CDR3 runs 14 residues. V lost 10 bases, J lost 1 base, and 8 bases stayed unmatched. Germline V gives CDR1 SNHLY, CDR2 FYNNEI. CDR3 bases: TGTGCCACTGGACGGGGGGAGGGCACAGATACGCAGTATTTT. It yields the protein CATGRGEGTDTQYF. The full variable domain, in which reference TRBV2 and TRBJ2-3 provide the parts outside the CDR3, is EPEVTQTPSHQVTQMGQEVILRCVPISNHLYFYWYRQILGQKVEFLVSFYNNEISEKSEIFDDQFSVERPDGSNFTLKIRSTKLEDSAMYFCATGRGEGTDTQYFGPGTRLTVL.

The chain has TRBV7-3 and TRBJ2-1; perhaps TRBD1 as D (5 bases). The CDR3 sequence is 12 residues long. Per germline, CDR1 SGHTA and CDR2 FQGTGA. V dropped 3 bases and J dropped 8 bases, with 8 bases sitting between them. CDR3 DNA: TGTGCCAGCAGCTTTCCAGGGCATGAGCAGTTCTTC. It yields the protein CASSFPGHEQFF.

The count of this clone is one. This chain joins TRBV11-2 and TRBJ2-7; 10 bases fit TRBD1. CDR1 and CDR2 (germline): SGHAT, FQNNGV. V lost 5 bases to trimming and J lost 4 bases; unmatched junction nucleotides: 2. The CDR3 is 13 amino acids. DNA of the CDR3: TGTGCCAGCAGCCGGGACAGGGGTTACGAGCAGTACTTC. Translated: CASSRDRGYEQYF.

The chain couples TRBV6-6 to TRBJ1-4; 7 bases are a match to TRBD1. The germline V gene encodes CDR1 MNHNY and CDR2 SVGAGI (reference sequence). This CDR3 is 15 amino acids long. The junction had 6 bases not matched to a gene; V was cut back by 4 bases and J by 4 bases. DNA of the CDR3: TGTGCCAGCAGTTCCGGGACAGACCTTAATGAAAAACTGTTTTTT. Translation gives CASSSGTDLNEKLFF.

V and J are TRBV4-1 and TRBJ1-2; no definite D call. Germline V gene lookup returns CDR1 MGHRA and CDR2 YSYEKL. The V and J ends lost 0 bases and 1 base respectively, with 6 bases between them. The CDR3 extends over 14 amino acids. The CDR3 DNA is TGCGCCAGCAGCCAAGAGGACGGTAACTATGGCTACACCTTC. Protein: CASSQEDGNYGYTF.

V usage is TRBV28 and J usage is TRBJ1-2; D gene ambiguous. Trimming pared 3 bases from V and 2 bases from J, leaving 13 bases between. The germline CDR1 and CDR2 sequences are MDHEN and SYDVKM. This CDR3 contains 15 residues. The CDR3 is CASSLVDGKNYGYTF. The DNA of the CDR3 is TGTGCCAGCAGTTTGGTCGACGGGAAAAACTATGGCTACACCTTC.

V is TRBV18 and J is TRBJ2-5, with TRBD1 matching over 10 bases. V dropped 6 bases and J dropped 2; count of bases not matched to a gene: 6. This CDR3 is built from 15 residues. Per the germline V gene, CDR1 is KGHSH and CDR2 is LQKENI. CDR3 region: CASSPTGGGQETQYF. The CDR3 DNA sequence: TGTGCCAGCTCGCCGACAGGGGGCGGTCAAGAGACCCAGTACTTC.

This chain connects TRBV30 to TRBJ1-1; a weak D match, TRBD1 (6 bases). The V gene's germline CDR1 is GTSNPN and CDR2 SVGIG (reference sequence). Trimming stripped 2 bases from V and 0 bases from J, with 10 bases between. The CDR3 has 14 residues. This CDR3 is CAWSTEGVNTEAFF. Here the CDR3 DNA reads TGTGCCTGGAGTACTGAGGGGGTGAACACTGAAGCTTTCTTT.

V is TRBV5-5 and J is TRBJ2-5; D gene unclear. This CDR3 spans 13 amino acids. The germline V gene encodes CDR1 SGHKS and CDR2 YYEKEE (reference sequence). Trimming removed 2 bases from V and 2 bases from J, with 7 bases in between. CDR3 loop: CASSFRQQETQYF. CDR3 DNA: TGTGCCAGCAGCTTTCGACAACAAGAGACCCAGTACTTC.

The rearrangement joins TRBV2 to TRBJ2-5; no clear D. The CDR3 is 11 residues long. CDR1 SNHLY and CDR2 FYNNEI come from the germline V gene. V gave up 4 bases and J gave up 4 bases, with 4 bases separating them. The CDR3, as DNA: TGTGCCAGCAGTGGGGTAGAGACCCAGTACTTC. Protein product: CASSGVETQYF. The full variable domain, with the rest looked up from reference TRBV2 and TRBJ2-5, is EPEVTQTPSHQVTQMGQEVILRCVPISNHLYFYWYRQILGQKVEFLVSFYNNEISEKSEIFDDQFSVERPDGSNFTLKIRSTKLEDSAMYFCASSGVETQYFGPGTRLLVL.

This clone was observed a single time. The rearrangement links TRBV14 to TRBJ2-1, with D possibly being TRBD1 (6 bases). This CDR3 spans 16 amino acids. Trimming shortened V by 2 bases and J by 3 bases, and 14 bases separated the two germline ends. Germline lookup yields CDR1 SGHDN and CDR2 FVKESK. CDR3 in DNA: TGTGCCAGCAGCCAATTGACCGGGACACTCTACAATGAGCAGTTCTTC. Its translation is CASSQLTGTLYNEQFF.